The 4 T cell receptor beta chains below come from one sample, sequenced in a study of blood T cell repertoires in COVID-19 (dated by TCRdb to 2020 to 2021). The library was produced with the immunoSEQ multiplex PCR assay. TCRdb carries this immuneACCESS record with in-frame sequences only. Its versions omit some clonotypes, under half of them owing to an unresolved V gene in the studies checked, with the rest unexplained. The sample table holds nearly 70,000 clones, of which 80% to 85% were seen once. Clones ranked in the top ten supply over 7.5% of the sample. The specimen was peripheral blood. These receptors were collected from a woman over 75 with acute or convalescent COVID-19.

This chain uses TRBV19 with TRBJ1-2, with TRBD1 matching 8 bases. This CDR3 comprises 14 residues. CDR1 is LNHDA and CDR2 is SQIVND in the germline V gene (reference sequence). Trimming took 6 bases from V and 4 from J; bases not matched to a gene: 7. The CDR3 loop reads CASSPGGAPYGYTF. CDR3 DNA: TGTGCCAGTAGCCCAGGGGGCGCTCCCTATGGCTACACCTTC.

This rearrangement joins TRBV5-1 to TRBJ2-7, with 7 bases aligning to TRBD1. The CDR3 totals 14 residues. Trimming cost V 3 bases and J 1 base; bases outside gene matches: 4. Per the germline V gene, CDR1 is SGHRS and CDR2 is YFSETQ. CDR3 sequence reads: CASSYLTGSYEQYF. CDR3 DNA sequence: TGCGCCAGCAGCTACCTGACAGGGTCCTACGAGCAGTACTTC. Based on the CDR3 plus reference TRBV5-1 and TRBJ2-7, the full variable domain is KAGVTQTPRYLIKTRGQQVTLSCSPISGHRSVSWYQQTPGQGLQFLFEYFSETQRNKGNFPGRFSGRQFSNSRSEMNVSTLELGDSALYLCASSYLTGSYEQYFGPGTRLTVT.

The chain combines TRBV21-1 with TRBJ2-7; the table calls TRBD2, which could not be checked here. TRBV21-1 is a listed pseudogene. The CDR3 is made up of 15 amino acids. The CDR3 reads CASSKLSPGDYEQYF. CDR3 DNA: TGTGCCAGCAGCAAATTAAGTCCGGGTGACTACGAGCAGTACTTC.

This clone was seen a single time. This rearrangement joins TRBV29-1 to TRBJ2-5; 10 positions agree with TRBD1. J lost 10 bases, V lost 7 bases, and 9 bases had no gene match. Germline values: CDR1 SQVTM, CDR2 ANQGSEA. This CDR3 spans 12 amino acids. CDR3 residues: CSATSGTGDQYF. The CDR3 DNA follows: TGCAGCGCTACATCCGGGACAGGGGACCAGTACTTC. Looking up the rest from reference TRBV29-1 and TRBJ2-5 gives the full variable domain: SAVISQKPSRDICQRGTSLTIQCQVDSQVTMMFWYRQQPGQSLTLIATANQGSEATYESGFVIDKFPISRPNLTFSTLTVSNMSPEDSSIYLCSATSGTGDQYFGPGTRLLVL.